The present T cell receptor (beta chain) was sequenced within a study of T cells in Graves' hyperthyroidism and ophthalmopathy. The CDR3 is 16 amino acids. The germline CDR1 and CDR2 sequences are SGHVT and SQSDAQ. Researchers took RNA transcripts and amplified the TCR beta CDR3 regions from them. RT-PCR in the first round (using the HTBI primer set) targeted the TCR CDR3. A single record per CDR3 protein comes from TCRdb applying MiXCR to the multiplex PCR reads. Of hundreds of thousands of distinct CDR3 sequences listed, about 45% are singletons. Turning to this clonotype: As yet, its antigen is unknown. A junction end diverges from the germline sequence, so it may reflect a read error.

General observations from the study: From stable hyperthyroidism, ophthalmopathy was set apart by a 13 V-J model. For ophthalmopathy, model prediction preceded onset by a median 6.5 months. Most thyroid clonotypes with frequency above 0.001 were detected in blood.

J is TRBJ2-7 and V is TRBV7-4; 7 bases match TRBD2. This sequence originates from an adult man with Graves' disease, either hyperthyroidism or ophthalmopathy (not recorded which). What was sequenced was peripheral blood or thyroid tissue (not recorded which). Here the CDR3 DNA reads TGCGCCAGCAGCCAAGATGGCAGCGGGGTCCTCTACGAGCAGTACTTC. Its translation is CASSQDGSGVLYEQYF.